The present entry profiles one T cell receptor (beta chain) with its context. This clone was detected ten times or more. Its antigen remains undetermined. Per-nucleotide qualities are absent, and no much larger clonotype sits a single base away. This entry belongs to a study of metastatic and nonmetastatic thyroid tumors (TCRdb year 2020). For context, the study as a whole: Repertoires from peripheral blood and from tumor or nodule tissue samples of malignant and benign thyroid patients were compared. What the study reported, not specific to this receptor: In both blood and tumor samples, TCR beta diversity was reported to be significantly higher in malignant tumors than in benign nodules.

The library was built by means of PCR. TCRdb records Illumina HiSeq 4000 as the sequencer. High-throughput sequencing was used to profile the TCR beta-chain CDR3 region of every patient. Processing in the source paper ran as follows. CDR3 differences across clinicopathological groups were used to build a classifier for discriminating distant-metastatic papillary thyroid cancer patients. The Shannon index was used to assess repertoire diversity, and the Morisita-Horn index was used to assess tumor-blood repertoire similarity. TCRdb's own reprocessing of the public reads used fastp at Q25 and MiXCR and kept productive beta chains. The V and J calls follow TCRdb's processing rather than the paper's. The sample table records about 4,900 clones; roughly 30% of these occur just once. Of the sample, 15% to 20% is held by the ten largest clones. The CDR3 starts with the cysteine, ends with the phenylalanine, and has 14 residues. Only CDR3 DNA remains: 42 bases, in frame from the first base. Trimming takes 4 bases off V and 2 bases off J; junction bases not matched to a gene: 4. Per the germline V gene, MNHNS is the CDR1 and SASEGT is the CDR2.

No treatment had been received by any patient before thyroid surgery. Using T-cell receptor beta sequencing, the study looked back at clinical samples from patients collected from the early 2010s to the late 2010s. The chain is assembled from TRBV6-1 and TRBJ2-7; a stretch of 8 junction bases matches TRBD1. The sequence was obtained from a female donor with papillary thyroid cancer or a benign thyroid nodule (not recorded which). Some clones in this sample may be carry-over from other donors' samples. The sequenced material came from adjacent normal tissue. The nucleotides read TGTGCCAGCAGTGTCGGACAGGGTCCCTACGAGCAGTACTTC. Its protein product is CASSVGQGPYEQYF.